The source of this TCR beta chain is a study of cytomegalovirus exposure and HLA in healthy donors. Overall study findings and caveats: Most TCR sequences were uncommon, yet certain public TCRs appeared in many donors. In vitro work confirmed that a few CMV-associated chains recognize CMV antigens.

Regarding this clone: Its specificity is not known.

Trimming at V came to 6 bases and at J to 4 bases, leaving 10 bases not matched to a gene. The CDR3 loop spans 15 amino acids. CDR1 MDHEN and CDR2 SYDVKM come from the germline V gene. 13 Jbeta primers and 60 Vbeta primers were used for the PCR. Measured with immunoSEQ multiplex PCR; TCRdb has only the in-frame clones, and not every one. The sample holds around 110,000 clones, just over 65% seen once. This sequence joins TRBV28 and TRBJ1-2; TRBD1 matches 8 bases. The receptor was isolated from a man younger than 35 in good health and CMV-seronegative. The sequenced sample was PBMCs. CDR3 nucleotide sequence: TGTGCCAGCAGACCGACAGGGGACCCATCCTATGGCTACACCTTC. It encodes CASRPTGDPSYGYTF.